This TCR beta chain emerged from a study of cytomegalovirus exposure and HLA in healthy donors. Participants comprised healthy donors of bone marrow. Comment on this clone: The target antigen is unknown.

V gave up 2 bases and J gave up 3 bases, with 20 bases separating them. Germline V lookup: CDR1 MNHNS, CDR2 SASEGT. The CDR3 spans 18 residues. The study ran its PCR with 60 Vbeta and 13 Jbeta primers. Sequenced by immunoSEQ multiplex PCR; TCRdb stores in-frame clones only, minus some. The sample includes 210,000 or so clones, around nine tenths of them seen just once. General study points: In an earlier analysis, productive rearrangement rates for most beta V segments clustered near 87% or 30%.

This sequence was found in a woman between 18 and 29 years old in good health and CMV-seronegative. This chain joins TRBV6-1 and TRBJ1-5; D gene uncertain. The sequencing sample was made of PBMCs. CDR3 protein: CASSELPTSPALNQPQHF. In nucleotides, the CDR3 is TGTGCCAGCAGTGAACTTCCCACGTCTCCCGCGCTCAATCAGCCCCAGCATTTT.